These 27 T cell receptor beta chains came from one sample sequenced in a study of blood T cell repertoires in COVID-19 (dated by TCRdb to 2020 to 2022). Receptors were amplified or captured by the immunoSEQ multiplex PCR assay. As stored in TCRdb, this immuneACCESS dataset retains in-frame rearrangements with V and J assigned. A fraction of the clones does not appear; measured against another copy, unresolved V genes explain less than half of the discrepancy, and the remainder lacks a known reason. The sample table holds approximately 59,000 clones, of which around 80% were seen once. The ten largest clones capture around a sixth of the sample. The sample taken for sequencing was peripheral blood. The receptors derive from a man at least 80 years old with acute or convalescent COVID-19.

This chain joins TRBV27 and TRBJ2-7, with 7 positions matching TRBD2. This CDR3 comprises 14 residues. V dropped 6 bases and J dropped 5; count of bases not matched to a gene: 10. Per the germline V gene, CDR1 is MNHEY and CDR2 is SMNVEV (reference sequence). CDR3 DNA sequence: TGTGCCAGCAGGGGGGGGACGGGCTCTGACGAGCAGTACTTC. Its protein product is CASRGGTGSDEQYF.

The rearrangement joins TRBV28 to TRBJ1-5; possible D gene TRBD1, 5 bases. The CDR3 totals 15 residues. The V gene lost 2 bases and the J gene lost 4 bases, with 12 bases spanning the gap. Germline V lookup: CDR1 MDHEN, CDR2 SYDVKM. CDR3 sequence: CASSLKGWKNQPQHF. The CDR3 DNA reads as TGTGCCAGCAGTTTAAAGGGGTGGAAAAATCAGCCCCAGCATTTT.

This CDR3 is CASSLVGSGNEQFF. CDR3 bases: TGTGCCAGCAGCTTAGTGGGATCGGGAAATGAGCAGTTCTTC. The chain uses TRBV7-2 and TRBJ2-1; maybe TRBD2 (5 bases). Looked up from germline, CDR1 is SGHTA and CDR2 is FQGNSA. V was clipped by 1 base and J by 7 bases, with 11 bases between them. The CDR3 has 14 amino acids. Full variable domain (rest looked up from reference TRBV7-2 and TRBJ2-1): GAGVSQSPSNKVTEKGKDVELRCDPISGHTALYWYRQSLGQGLEFLIYFQGNSAPDKSGLPSDRFSAERTGGSVSTLTIQRTQQEDSAVYLCASSLVGSGNEQFFGPGTRLTVL.

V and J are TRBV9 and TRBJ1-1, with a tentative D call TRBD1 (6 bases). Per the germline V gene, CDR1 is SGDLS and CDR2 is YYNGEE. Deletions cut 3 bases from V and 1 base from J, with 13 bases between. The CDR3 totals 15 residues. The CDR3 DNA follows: TGTGCCAGCAGCGACAGGACAGAGGGGAACACTGAAGCTTTCTTT. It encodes CASSDRTEGNTEAFF.

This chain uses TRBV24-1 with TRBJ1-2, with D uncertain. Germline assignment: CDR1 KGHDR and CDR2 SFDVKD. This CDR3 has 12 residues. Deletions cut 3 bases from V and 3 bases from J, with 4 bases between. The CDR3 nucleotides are TGTGCCACCAGTGATCGGGACTATGGCTACACCTTC. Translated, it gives CATSDRDYGYTF.

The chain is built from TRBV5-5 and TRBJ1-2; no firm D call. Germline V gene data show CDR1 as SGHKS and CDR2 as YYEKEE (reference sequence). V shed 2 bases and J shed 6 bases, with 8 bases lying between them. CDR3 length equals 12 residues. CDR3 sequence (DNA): TGTGCCAGCAGCTTTGGAACAGATGGCTACACCTTC. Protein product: CASSFGTDGYTF.

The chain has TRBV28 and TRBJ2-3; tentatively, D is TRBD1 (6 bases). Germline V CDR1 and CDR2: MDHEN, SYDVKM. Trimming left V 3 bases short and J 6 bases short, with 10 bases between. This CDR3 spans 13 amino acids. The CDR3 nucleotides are TGTGCCAGCAGTTTGACAGGTAGTGATACGCAGTATTTT. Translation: CASSLTGSDTQYF. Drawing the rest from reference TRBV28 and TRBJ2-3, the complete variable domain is DVKVTQSSRYLVKRTGEKVFLECVQDMDHENMFWYRQDPGLGLRLIYFSYDVKMKEKGDIPEGYSVSREKKERFSLILESASTNQTSMYLCASSLTGSDTQYFGPGTRLTVL.

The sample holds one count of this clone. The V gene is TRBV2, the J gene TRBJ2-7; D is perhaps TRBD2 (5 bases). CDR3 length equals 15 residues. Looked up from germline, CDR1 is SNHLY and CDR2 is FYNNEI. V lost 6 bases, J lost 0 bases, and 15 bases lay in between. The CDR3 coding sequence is TGTGCCAGCAGCGCGAGGGCCCTGGACTCCTACGAGCAGTACTTC. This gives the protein CASSARALDSYEQYF.

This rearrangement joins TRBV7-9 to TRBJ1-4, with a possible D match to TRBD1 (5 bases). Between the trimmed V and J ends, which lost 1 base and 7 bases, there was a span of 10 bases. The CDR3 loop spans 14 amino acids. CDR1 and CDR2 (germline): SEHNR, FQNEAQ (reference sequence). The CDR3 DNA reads TGTGCCAGCAGCTTAGATGGAGGGACTGAAAAACTGTTTTTT. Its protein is CASSLDGGTEKLFF.

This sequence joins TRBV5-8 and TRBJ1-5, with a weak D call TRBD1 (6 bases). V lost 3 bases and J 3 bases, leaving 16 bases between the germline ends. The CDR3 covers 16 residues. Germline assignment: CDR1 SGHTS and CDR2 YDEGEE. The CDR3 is CASSSGHPNYNQPQHF. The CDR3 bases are TGTGCCAGCAGCTCGGGACATCCGAACTACAATCAGCCCCAGCATTTT.

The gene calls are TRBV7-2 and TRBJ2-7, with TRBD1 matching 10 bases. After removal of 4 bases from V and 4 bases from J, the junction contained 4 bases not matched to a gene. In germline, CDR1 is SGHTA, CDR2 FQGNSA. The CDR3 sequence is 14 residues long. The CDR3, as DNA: TGTGCCAGCAGCTCAGGGACAGGGGTGTACGAGCAGTACTTC. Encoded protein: CASSSGTGVYEQYF.

CDR3 sequence: CAWSYRVGEAFF. CDR3 sequence (DNA): TGTGCCTGGAGTTACAGGGTAGGTGAAGCTTTCTTT. The V call is TRBV30, the J call TRBJ1-1, with a possible D match to TRBD1 (6 bases). V shed 2 bases and J shed 7 bases, with 11 bases lying between them. The CDR3 runs to 12 residues. Germline V lookup: CDR1 GTSNPN, CDR2 SVGIG (reference sequence).

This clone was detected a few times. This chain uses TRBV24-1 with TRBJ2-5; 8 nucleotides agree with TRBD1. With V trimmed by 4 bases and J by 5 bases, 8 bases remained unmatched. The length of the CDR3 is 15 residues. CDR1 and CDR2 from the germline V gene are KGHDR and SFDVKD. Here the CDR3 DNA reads TGTGCCACCAGTGACTCCTCGACAGGGGAGGAGACCCAGTACTTC. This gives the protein CATSDSSTGEETQYF.

CDR3 region: CASRQGWGEAFF. The CDR3 DNA follows: TGTGCCAGTAGACAGGGGTGGGGTGAAGCTTTCTTT. This sequence joins TRBV27 and TRBJ1-1; 8 nucleotides agree with TRBD1. The ends lost 9 bases at V and 7 bases at J; junction bases unmatched: 7. The CDR3 has 12 residues. CDR1 and CDR2 from the germline V gene are MNHEY and SMNVEV (reference sequence).

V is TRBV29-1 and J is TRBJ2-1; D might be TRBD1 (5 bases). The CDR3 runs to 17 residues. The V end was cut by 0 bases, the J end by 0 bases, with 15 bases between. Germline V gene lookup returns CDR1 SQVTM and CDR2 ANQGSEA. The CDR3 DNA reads TGCAGCGTTGAAGATACAGGCGACTTCAGCTCCTACAATGAGCAGTTCTTC. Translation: CSVEDTGDFSSYNEQFF.

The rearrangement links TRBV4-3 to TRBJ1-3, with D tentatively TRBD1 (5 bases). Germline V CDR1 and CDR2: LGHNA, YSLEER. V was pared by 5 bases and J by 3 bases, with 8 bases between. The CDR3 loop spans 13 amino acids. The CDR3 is CASSVQVGNTIYF. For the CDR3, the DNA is TGCGCCAGCAGCGTACAGGTTGGAAACACCATATATTTT.

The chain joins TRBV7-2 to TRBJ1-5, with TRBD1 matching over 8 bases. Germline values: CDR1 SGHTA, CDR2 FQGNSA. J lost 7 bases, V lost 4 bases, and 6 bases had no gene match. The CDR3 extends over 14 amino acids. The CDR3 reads CASSWTGSNQPQHF. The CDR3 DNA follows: TGTGCCAGCAGCTGGACAGGGTCCAACCAGCCCCAGCATTTT. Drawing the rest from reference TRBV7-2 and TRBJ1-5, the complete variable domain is GAGVSQSPSNKVTEKGKDVELRCDPISGHTALYWYRQSLGQGLEFLIYFQGNSAPDKSGLPSDRFSAERTGGSVSTLTIQRTQQEDSAVYLCASSWTGSNQPQHFGDGTRLSIL.

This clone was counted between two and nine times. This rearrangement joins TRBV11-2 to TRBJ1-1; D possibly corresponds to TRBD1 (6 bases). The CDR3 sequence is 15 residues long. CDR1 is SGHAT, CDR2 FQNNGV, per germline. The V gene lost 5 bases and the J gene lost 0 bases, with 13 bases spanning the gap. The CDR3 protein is CASSPRQDMNTEAFF. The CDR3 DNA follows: TGTGCCAGCAGCCCCCGACAGGACATGAACACTGAAGCTTTCTTT.

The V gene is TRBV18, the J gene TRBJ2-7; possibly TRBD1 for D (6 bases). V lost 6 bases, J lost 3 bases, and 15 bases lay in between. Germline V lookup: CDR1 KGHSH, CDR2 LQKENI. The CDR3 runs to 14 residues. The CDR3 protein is CASSLRTEIYEQYF. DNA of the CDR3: TGTGCCAGCTCCCTACGGACAGAAATCTACGAGCAGTACTTC. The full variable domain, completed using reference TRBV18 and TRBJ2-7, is NAGVMQNPRHLVRRRGQEARLRCSPMKGHSHVYWYRQLPEEGLKFMVYLQKENIIDESGMPKERFSAEFPKEGPSILRIQQVVRGDSAAYFCASSLRTEIYEQYFGPGTRLTVT.

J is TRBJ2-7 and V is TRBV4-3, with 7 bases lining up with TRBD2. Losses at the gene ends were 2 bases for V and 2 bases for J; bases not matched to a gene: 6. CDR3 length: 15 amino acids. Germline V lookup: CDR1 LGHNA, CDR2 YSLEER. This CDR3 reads CASSQIGSGTYEQYF. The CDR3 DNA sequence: TGCGCCAGCAGCCAAATCGGCAGCGGGACCTACGAGCAGTACTTC.

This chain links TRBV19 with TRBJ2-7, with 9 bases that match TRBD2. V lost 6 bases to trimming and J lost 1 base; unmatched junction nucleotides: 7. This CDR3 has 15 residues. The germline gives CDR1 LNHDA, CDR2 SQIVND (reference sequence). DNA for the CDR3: TGTGCCAGTAGCCTCGGCGGGGGGGGATCCTACGAGCAGTACTTC. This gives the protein CASSLGGGGSYEQYF.

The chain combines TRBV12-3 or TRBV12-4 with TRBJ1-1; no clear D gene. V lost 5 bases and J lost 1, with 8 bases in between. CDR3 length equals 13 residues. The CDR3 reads CASSRGENTEAFF. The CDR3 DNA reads TGTGCCAGCAGTCGGGGTGAGAACACTGAAGCTTTCTTT.

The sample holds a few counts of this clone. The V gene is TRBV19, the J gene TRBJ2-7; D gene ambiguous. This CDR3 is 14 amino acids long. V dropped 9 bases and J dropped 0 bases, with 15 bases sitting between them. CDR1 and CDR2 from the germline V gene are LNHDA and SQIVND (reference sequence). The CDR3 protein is CARPIQASSYEQYF. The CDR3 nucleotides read TGTGCCAGACCTATTCAGGCCAGCTCCTACGAGCAGTACTTC.

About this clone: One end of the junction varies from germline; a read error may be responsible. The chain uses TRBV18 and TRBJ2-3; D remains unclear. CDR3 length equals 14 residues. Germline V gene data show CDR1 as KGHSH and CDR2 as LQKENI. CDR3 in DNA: TGTGCCAGCTCACCAGGCCGCCGCACGGATACGCAGTATTTT. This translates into CASSPGRRTDTQYF.

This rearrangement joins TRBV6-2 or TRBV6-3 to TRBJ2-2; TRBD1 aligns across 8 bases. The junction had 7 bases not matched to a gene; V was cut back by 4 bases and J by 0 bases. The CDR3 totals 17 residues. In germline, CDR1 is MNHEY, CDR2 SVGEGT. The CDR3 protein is CASSSLPGQANTGELFF. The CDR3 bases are TGTGCCAGCAGTTCTCTCCCGGGACAGGCGAACACCGGGGAGCTGTTTTTT.

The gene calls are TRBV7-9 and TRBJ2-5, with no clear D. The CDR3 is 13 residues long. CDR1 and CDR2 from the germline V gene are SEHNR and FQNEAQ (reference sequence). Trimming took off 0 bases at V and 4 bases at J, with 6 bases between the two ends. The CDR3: CASSLAPSETQYF. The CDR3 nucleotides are TGTGCCAGCAGCTTAGCCCCTTCAGAGACCCAGTACTTC.

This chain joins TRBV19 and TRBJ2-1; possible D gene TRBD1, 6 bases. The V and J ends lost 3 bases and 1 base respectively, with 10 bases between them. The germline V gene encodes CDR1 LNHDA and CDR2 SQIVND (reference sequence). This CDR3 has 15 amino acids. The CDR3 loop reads CASSISGQSYNEQFF. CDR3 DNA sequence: TGTGCCAGTAGTATCAGTGGACAGTCCTACAATGAGCAGTTCTTC.